This T cell receptor (beta chain) was sequenced for a study of identifying expanded T cells in peripheral blood (dated by TCRdb to the late 2010s). Concerning the study at large: Technical replicates were generated by sequencing separate aliquots of the same genomic DNA pool, and four replicates were compared pairwise. The paper's findings and limits, for the study overall: Between technical replicates the binomial model flagged 1 to 1.5 differentially abundant clones, whereas over around 2 weeks the binomial model flagged about 15 and over approximately four weeks 19 to 20. The authors expected that over much longer intervals, such as months to years, biological variance in healthy repertoires might increase even further. In all healthy donors, the variance in clone template counts between samples taken approximately 15 days apart rose significantly as total template count increased. Both the number of clones called differentially abundant and the false-positive rate were significantly reduced by the beta-binomial model across all healthy-donor time intervals.

Worth noting for this clone: The specificity of this receptor is unknown. There are no base qualities to consult, and no much larger clone falls within one base.

V is clipped by 8 bases and J by 4 bases, and the sequence between their germline boundaries is 14 bases long. As encoded in the germline V gene, CDR1 is MNHEY while CDR2 is SVGAGI. Reading from cysteine to phenylalanine, the CDR3 counts 14 amino acids. Here the CDR3 DNA is all that survives: 42 bases in frame from base 1. During the collection period, no immune events, such as infections, were documented for the healthy donors. Healthy-donor blood repertoires served as a training cohort to calibrate time-dependent variance in a beta-binomial model of T-cell clone differential abundance. The training cohort included 10 or so healthy donors, of whom 3 were female and 7 were male. An age range of roughly 25 to 65 years, with an average of about 43 years, was recorded for the donors. Whole blood, obtained from a commercial supplier, was collected from each healthy donor at three time points spaced two weeks apart. Genomic DNA was extracted from unsorted whole blood for immunosequencing.

The immunoSEQ Assay, which relies on bias-controlled multiplex PCR amplification of genomic DNA, was used to profile TCRbeta CDR3 regions. In the original analysis: The absolute abundance of each unique TCRbeta CDR3 region was quantified after sequences were collapsed and filtered. Differential abundance was tested with a binomial (Fisher-equivalent) model and with a beta-binomial model adding time-dependent variance fitted from healthy donors. Clones with fewer than 5 combined templates were removed, and a clone was called differentially abundant if the clone's Benjamini-Hochberg FDR was below 0.01. The form v = (b*log(k)+a)^2 was used to model beta-binomial variance as a function of total template count across the two samples. Drawn from immuneACCESS, this table holds only the in-frame rearrangements with V and J called that TCRdb kept. Clones are partly lost; checked studies trace under half to an unresolved V gene and leave the rest unexplained. The V and J calls and the clone size are those of that table, but D and trimming were determined from the DNA. The sample table contains about 85,000 clones; only one count was recorded for about 88% of them. Approximately 2.6% of the sample rests with the top ten.

This receptor chain uses TRBV6-5 and TRBJ2-2, with a tentative D gene TRBD1 over 5 matching bases. Sequencing used blood. The receptor's source is a person aged 18 to 75 in good health. The DNA reads as follows: TGTGCCAGCCGATCGCAGGGAAGCACCGGGGAGCTGTTTTTT. This sequence encodes CASRSQGSTGELFF.